This T cell receptor beta chain was identified during a study of shared clonotypes between healthy human individuals. Study observations and caveats: Rarefaction analysis demonstrated incomplete sorted-subset sequencing notwithstanding large depth. Clonotype sharing among donors was expected to depend on sequencing depth.

In the case of this clone: What it binds is unknown.

Deep-level running was used for the assay. The assay was immunoSEQ multiplex PCR, and TCRdb's table has in-frame clones only and misses some. The table records about 2 million clones, 85% to 95% of them present only once. The CDR3 is made up of 15 amino acids. The V and J ends lost 7 bases and 1 base respectively, with 16 bases between them. Germline CDR1 SGHVT, CDR2 SQSDAQ. The sequenced sample was naive CD4+ T cells sorted from blood. Subset denoted: CD45RA+ positively selected. The chain joins TRBV7-4 to TRBJ2-5; no definite D call. This clonotype was sampled from a man aged 18-30 years in good health. The CDR3 protein is CASTPLRFAQETQYF. CDR3 nucleotide sequence: TGTGCCAGCACCCCCCTCAGGTTCGCCCAAGAGACCCAGTACTTC.